Sequencing of this TCR beta chain was carried out in a study of blood T cell repertoires in COVID-19. Study details: COVID-19 samples from acute and convalescent phases originated in the United States, Italy and Spain. Sources were T cells, B-cell-depleted T cells, or PBMCs; the material itself was cDNA or gDNA.

The CDR3 has 16 amino acids. CDR1 SGDLS and CDR2 YYNGEE come from the germline V gene. Trimming removed 2 bases from V and 0 bases from J, with 12 bases in between. Seattle enrolled patients during active infection and tracked them longitudinally. Under the authors' procedure: From reference gene primer amplification, estimates of nucleated cell counts were derived. The data were produced by immunoSEQ multiplex PCR, yet TCRdb's version contains in-frame clones alone and is incomplete. That table supplies the V and J calls and clone size; D and trimming were determined from the DNA. The sample contains 75,000 to 90,000 clones, about 78% of which appear only once.

The receptor's source is a man in his sixties with COVID-19, enrolled during active disease. Input material: peripheral blood. This chain connects TRBV9 to TRBJ1-3; D not resolved. The CDR3 nucleotides are TGTGCCAGCAGCGTGGGCCTTGGGTCCTCTGGAAACACCATATATTTT. Amino acids: CASSVGLGSSGNTIYF.